A selection of T cell receptor beta chains follows, all from one sample in a study of blood T cell repertoires in COVID-19. Using immunoSEQ multiplex PCR, the repertoire was profiled, and TCRdb retains in-frame clones only, with some absent. The sample holds approximately 75,000 clones, 85% to 90% seen once. Sequenced sample: peripheral blood. The receptor source for this set is an elderly man with acute or convalescent COVID-19. Both conserved end residues are part of each CDR3. Fields, in order: V gene, J gene, D gene, clone size, CDR3 DNA, CDR3 protein. D genes are given only for firm matches. The size field is filled for only some rows; it gives once, few, many or a size class.

V: TRBV27
J: TRBJ2-1
D: .
size: .
DNA: TGTGCCAGCAGTTCCCCCGTTTCGGGTGAGCAGTTCTTC
CDR3: CASSSPVSGEQFF

V: TRBV14
J: TRBJ2-1
D: .
size: .
DNA: TGTGCCAGCCCTCCGGGAAATATCAATGAGCAGTTCTTC
CDR3: CASPPGNINEQFF

V: TRBV28
J: TRBJ2-6
D: .
size: .
DNA: TGTGCCAGCAGGACTAGAACAGGGGTGGCGGGGGCCAACGTCCTGACTTTC
CDR3: CASRTRTGVAGANVLTF

V: TRBV4-1
J: TRBJ2-2
D: .
size: .
DNA: TGCGCCAGCAGACTAGGTCAGCCGGGCGACGGGGAGCTGTTTTTT
CDR3: CASRLGQPGDGELFF

V: TRBV6-4
J: TRBJ2-1
D: TRBD2
size: .
DNA: TGTGCCAGCAGTCTTTTAGCGGGGGTGTACAATGAGCAGTTCTTC
CDR3: CASSLLAGVYNEQFF

V: TRBV30
J: TRBJ2-7
D: .
size: .
DNA: TGTGCCTGGAACAGGGCCCACGAGCAGTACTTC
CDR3: CAWNRAHEQYF

V: TRBV7-2
J: TRBJ2-1
D: .
size: .
DNA: TGTGCCAGCAGCCCCACCGGGAGTGAGCAGTTCTTC
CDR3: CASSPTGSEQFF

V: TRBV7-9
J: TRBJ2-3
D: .
size: .
DNA: TGTGCCAGCAGCACCCCCCAGGTAATAGCGGACCCCACAGATACGCAGTATTTT
CDR3: CASSTPQVIADPTDTQYF

V: TRBV5-5
J: TRBJ2-5
D: .
size: once
DNA: TGTGCCAGCGAGGACACTTTTCAAGAGACCCAGTACTTC
CDR3: CASEDTFQETQYF

V: TRBV28
J: TRBJ1-1
D: TRBD1
size: .
DNA: TGTGCCAGCAGTGTCCCGACAGGGTCCACTGAAGCTTTCTTT
CDR3: CASSVPTGSTEAFF

V: TRBV24-1
J: TRBJ2-5
D: TRBD2
size: once
DNA: TGTGCCACCAGTGATTCCCGGACTAGCGGGAGGGCTGTCGTGGCAGGAGAGACCCAGTACTTC
CDR3: CATSDSRTSGRAVVAGETQYF

V: TRBV3-1/TRBV3-2
J: TRBJ2-7
D: .
size: .
DNA: TGTGCCAGCAGCCAAGGGGCCGTCTCCTCCTACGAGCAGTACTTC
CDR3: CASSQGAVSSYEQYF

V: TRBV2
J: TRBJ1-5
D: TRBD1
size: .
DNA: TGTGCCAGCGGGACAGGGCGGGGTGGCAATCAGCCCCAGCATTTT
CDR3: CASGTGRGGNQPQHF

V: TRBV9
J: TRBJ2-5
D: TRBD1
size: .
DNA: TGTGCCAGCAGCCTCGGGACAGGGGGCATGGAGACCCAGTACTTC
CDR3: CASSLGTGGMETQYF

V: TRBV29-1
J: TRBJ2-2
D: TRBD1
size: .
DNA: TGCAGCGCTCAAACAGGGGGAGTCGCCGGGGAGCTGTTTTTT
CDR3: CSAQTGGVAGELFF

V: TRBV5-1
J: TRBJ2-5
D: TRBD1
size: .
DNA: TGCGCCAGCAGCTTTGCCGCGGACAGGGGGAGCCAAGAGACCCAGTACTTC
CDR3: CASSFAADRGSQETQYF

V: TRBV6-5
J: TRBJ1-1
D: .
size: once
DNA: TGTGCCAGCTACAGAGACGGTTTGAACACTGAAGCTTTCTTT
CDR3: CASYRDGLNTEAFF

V: TRBV5-1
J: TRBJ2-7
D: .
size: .
DNA: TGCGCCAGCAGCCGGCGGGACGGCACCTACGAGCAGTACTTC
CDR3: CASSRRDGTYEQYF

V: TRBV10-3
J: TRBJ1-5
D: TRBD1
size: .
DNA: TGTGCCATCAGTGATTGGGACAGGGGAACGAATCAGCCCCAGCATTTT
CDR3: CAISDWDRGTNQPQHF

V: TRBV5-6
J: TRBJ1-5
D: TRBD1
size: many
DNA: TGTGCCAGCACCTTAATGGGGACAGGGGGCGGCAATCAGCCCCAGCATTTT
CDR3: CASTLMGTGGGNQPQHF

V: TRBV19
J: TRBJ1-6
D: TRBD1
size: once
DNA: TGTGCCAGTAGTATGGCAGGGGGCGGTTGGAATTCACCCCTCCACTTT
CDR3: CASSMAGGGWNSPLHF

V: TRBV28
J: TRBJ1-2
D: TRBD1
size: .
DNA: TGTGCCAGCAGTTTAAGGACAGGGTTTGGCTACACCTTC
CDR3: CASSLRTGFGYTF

V: TRBV7-9
J: TRBJ2-1
D: .
size: .
DNA: TGTGCCAGCAGCTTATCTCCCGGTCTCTCCTACAATGAGCAGTTCTTC
CDR3: CASSLSPGLSYNEQFF

V: TRBV5-1
J: TRBJ2-2
D: TRBD1
size: .
DNA: TGCGCCAGCAGCTTAACAGGGGACACCGGGGAGCTGTTTTTT
CDR3: CASSLTGDTGELFF

V: TRBV28
J: TRBJ2-3
D: TRBD1
size: .
DNA: TGTGCCATCGGGGATGGGACAGGGAAGACAGATACGCAGTATTTT
CDR3: CAIGDGTGKTDTQYF

V: TRBV15
J: TRBJ2-1
D: .
size: .
DNA: TGTGCCACCAGCAGAGAGTATGAGCTCTCTTACAATGAGCAGTTCTTC
CDR3: CATSREYELSYNEQFF

V: TRBV6-2/TRBV6-3
J: TRBJ1-4
D: .
size: .
DNA: TGTGCCAGCAGCCTCCTGGCCCTGGAGGAAAAACTGTTTTTT
CDR3: CASSLLALEEKLFF

V: TRBV5-1
J: TRBJ1-2
D: TRBD1
size: once
DNA: TGCGCCAGCAGCCCCGGGACAGAGCCTTATGGCTACACCTTC
CDR3: CASSPGTEPYGYTF

V: TRBV7-2
J: TRBJ1-2
D: .
size: .
DNA: TGTGCCAGCAGCTTAGGCCCAGGCTATGGCTACACCTTC
CDR3: CASSLGPGYGYTF

V: TRBV7-2
J: TRBJ2-7
D: .
size: .
DNA: TGTGCCAGCAGCTTCCGGGACTTAACCTACGAGCAGTACTTC
CDR3: CASSFRDLTYEQYF

V: TRBV7-9
J: TRBJ2-7
D: TRBD2
size: .
DNA: TGTGCCAGCAGCCAGCAAGGGACTAGCGGGGTCTACGAGCAGTACTTC
CDR3: CASSQQGTSGVYEQYF

V: TRBV7-2
J: TRBJ1-1
D: TRBD1
size: .
DNA: TGTGCCAGCAGCTCACAGGGGCACACTGAAGCTTTCTTT
CDR3: CASSSQGHTEAFF

V: TRBV10-3
J: TRBJ1-6
D: TRBD1
size: .
DNA: TGTGCCATCAGGACCCGGGACAGTAATTCACCCCTCCACTTT
CDR3: CAIRTRDSNSPLHF

V: TRBV18
J: TRBJ1-1
D: TRBD1
size: few
DNA: TGTGCCAGCTCACTCGGACAGGGAGGGAACACTGAAGCTTTCTTT
CDR3: CASSLGQGGNTEAFF

V: TRBV3-1/TRBV3-2
J: TRBJ1-3
D: TRBD1
size: .
DNA: TGTGCCAGCACCGGGACAGGGCGTGGAAACACCATATATTTT
CDR3: CASTGTGRGNTIYF

V: TRBV27
J: TRBJ1-4
D: TRBD1
size: .
DNA: TGTGCCAGCACCTTAACCGGGACAGGGAAGTCCCATGAAAAACTGTTTTTT
CDR3: CASTLTGTGKSHEKLFF

V: TRBV10-3
J: TRBJ1-1
D: .
size: .
DNA: TGTGCCATCAGCCTTGCGGGGGAGGGAACCACTGAAGCTTTCTTT
CDR3: CAISLAGEGTTEAFF

V: TRBV12-5
J: TRBJ2-5
D: .
size: .
DNA: TGTGCTAGTGGTTTGCCCCAGGGTGGCCAAGAGACCCAGTACTTC
CDR3: CASGLPQGGQETQYF

V: TRBV7-9
J: TRBJ2-7
D: TRBD2
size: .
DNA: TGTGCCAGCAGCTTCGGGGGGGCCTCATACGAGCAGTACTTC
CDR3: CASSFGGASYEQYF

V: TRBV2
J: TRBJ2-7
D: .
size: once
DNA: TGCATGAGCGGCGGGACCTACGAGCAGTACTTC
CDR3: CMSGGTYEQYF

V: TRBV24-1
J: TRBJ1-5
D: TRBD1
size: .
DNA: TGTGCCACCAGTGATTCTTCTCGGACAGGGGGCTTGAATCAGCCCCAGCATTTT
CDR3: CATSDSSRTGGLNQPQHF

V: TRBV7-2
J: TRBJ2-6
D: .
size: .
DNA: TGTGCCAGCAGCTTAGCGCGGGACTCTGGGGCCAACGTCCTGACTTTC
CDR3: CASSLARDSGANVLTF

V: TRBV7-9
J: TRBJ1-2
D: .
size: .
DNA: TGTGCCAGCAGCTTAAGCCTAGTCTATGGCTACACCTTC
CDR3: CASSLSLVYGYTF

V: TRBV10-3
J: TRBJ1-2
D: .
size: .
DNA: TGTGCCATCAGTGAGCCCAGGGAAAAGGCTAACTATGGCTACACCTTC
CDR3: CAISEPREKANYGYTF

V: TRBV6-2/TRBV6-3
J: TRBJ2-7
D: .
size: .
DNA: TGTGCCAGCAGTTACCTGCTCCGCGGGTCCTCCTACGAGCAGTACTTC
CDR3: CASSYLLRGSSYEQYF

V: TRBV9
J: TRBJ2-2
D: TRBD2
size: few
DNA: TGTGCCAGCAGCGTACGTGCGGGAGGCGAGACCGGGGAGCTGTTTTTT
CDR3: CASSVRAGGETGELFF

V: TRBV28
J: TRBJ2-2
D: .
size: .
DNA: TGTGCCAGCAGTTTATTATCAGGGATCACCGGGGAGCTGTTTTTT
CDR3: CASSLLSGITGELFF

V: TRBV5-1
J: TRBJ1-5
D: .
size: .
DNA: TGCGCCAGCAGCCCGGAAGGTGGGGCGCCGGTTCAGCCCCAGCATTTT
CDR3: CASSPEGGAPVQPQHF

V: TRBV5-1
J: TRBJ1-2
D: .
size: .
DNA: TGCGCCAGCAGCCGAGGGGAGGTTAGCTATGGCTACACCTTC
CDR3: CASSRGEVSYGYTF